What follows describes a single T cell receptor beta chain. Its antigen is currently not known. Base qualities are not at hand, and no much larger clone is one base apart. Library preparation was by the immunoSEQ multiplex PCR assay. RNA was extracted from all samples and reverse transcribed into cDNA as template for TCR sequencing. First-strand cDNA was synthesized using SuperScript III with a 2:1 mix of oligo-dT and random hexamers. Amplification bias was assessed with a synthetic immune receptor repertoire, and residual bias was removed computationally. The authors processed their data as follows. After raw reads were preprocessed to remove errors, the CDR3 was defined following IMGT conventions as running from the conserved cysteine to phenylalanine. Clonality was computed by normalizing Shannon entropy by log2 of the number of productive unique TCRs and subtracting the result from 1. Whether scalp clones were CD4 or CD8 was inferred by matching scalp TCRbeta sequences against CD4 and CD8 repertoires sorted from blood. TCRdb carries this immuneACCESS record with in-frame sequences only. Its versions omit some clonotypes, under half of them owing to an unresolved V gene in the studies checked, with the rest unexplained. D and trimming come from the DNA, and the V and J calls and clone size come from that table. In this sample the table shows 110,000 or so clones, under 65% of which occur a single time. Approximately 23% of the sample is held by the ten biggest clonotypes.

Peripheral blood and lesional scalp punch biopsies were obtained from patients with alopecia areata. PBMCs were isolated by density centrifugation and stained for CD3, CD4 and CD8, after which CD4+ and CD8+ T cells were sorted on a FACSAria. Alopecia areata patients who were not treated were recruited through a multicenter biomarker study. In roughly five patients from the biomarker study, the blood CD8+ T cells went through an additional sort into NKG2D-low and NKG2D-high fractions. The source of the sample is a study of CD8+ T cells in alopecia areata listed by TCRdb under 2018. Some background on the complete study: High-throughput TCRbeta sequencing was used to examine T cell clonal expansion in alopecia areata in both the C3H/HeJ mouse model and human patients. Scalp clonality was compared among normal scalp (n=4), patchy alopecia areata scalp (n=8), and alopecia totalis/universalis scalp (n=8). On the human side, TCRbeta sequencing was run on scalp tissue and on sorted CD4+ and CD8+ peripheral blood T cells from healthy controls and from alopecia areata patients with either patchy or totalis/universalis disease. immunoSEQ multiplex PCR using 35 Vbeta forward primers and 13 Jbeta reverse primers was used to amplify TCRbeta CDR3 regions. The RNA source kit depended on sample type: the PAXgene miRNA kit for fixed scalp, the miRNeasy kit for PBMCs, and the RNeasy kit for mouse skin. Broad study findings and their caveats: Higher clonality and more expanded CD8+ clones were observed in lesional scalp than in normal scalp, particularly in alopecia totalis/universalis, a finding suggestive of antigenic drive. Shared TCR sequences between patients were less evident than in mice, which may be partly attributable to HLA diversity in the patient population. Resident alphabeta T cells in normal human skin are also sequenced, complicating scalp TCR repertoire analysis, unlike mouse skin dominated by gammadelta T cells.

The sequence was obtained from a human donor with alopecia areata. Sequenced: NKG2D-low CD8+ T cells sorted from blood. This sample's cell subset or site label indicates: sorted CD8+ NKG2D-low blood T cells.

For the CDR3, the sequence is CASTVGGTYEQYF. The nucleotide sequence is TGTGCCAGCACCGTGGGGGGTACCTACGAGCAGTACTTC. This sequence uses TRBV6-5 and TRBJ2-7; TRBD2 is perhaps the D gene, given 6 matching bases. There are 13 amino acids in the CDR3, from cysteine to phenylalanine inclusive. Only the CDR3 DNA stays, 39 bases, in frame from base 1. V is reduced by 7 bases and J by 2 bases, leaving a spacing of 12 bases between them. The germline V gene gives CDR1 as MNHEY and CDR2 as SVGAGI.